The sequence of this T cell receptor (beta chain) was determined in a study of glioma-infiltrating T cells. The CDR3 has 14 amino acids. V dropped 1 base and J dropped 4; count of bases not matched to a gene: 3. CDR1 and CDR2 from the germline V gene are SGHRS and YFSETQ. The iRepertoire nested amplicon-rescue multiplex PCR amplified TCR alpha and beta CDR3s from RNA. TCRdb used MiXCR to reprocess the multiplex PCR reads, holding one entry per CDR3 protein. Of 150,000 or so distinct CDR3 sequences listed, about two fifths are singletons. This sequence joins TRBV5-1 and TRBJ1-1, with TRBD1 matching over 8 bases. The sequenced sample was glioma tissue, nonneoplastic brain tissue, or PBMCs (not recorded which). The TCR sequence derives from a human donor with low-grade glioma or glioblastoma, undergoing nonglioma brain surgery, or in good health (not recorded which). CDR3 coding DNA: TGCGCCAGCAGCTTGAGGACAGGGAGCACTGAAGCTTTCTTT. Its protein is CASSLRTGSTEAFF.